These 30 T cell receptor beta chains were sequenced from one sample in a study of beta chain features in type 1 diabetes. Since all of the isolated RNA was reverse transcribed, expressed TCRB transcripts were what got sequenced. Repertoires were generated with immunoSEQ multiplex PCR, while TCRdb's copy carries only in-frame clones and drops some. The table has 300,000 to 400,000 clones, roughly 9% seen once; the top ten hold roughly 0.99%. The study, taken as a whole, reports: People with Type 1 diabetes carried modestly yet significantly shorter TCRB CDR3s in all four CD4+ subsets.

No antigen has been assigned to these receptors. The source material was central memory CD4+ T cells from blood. The receptors stem from a man aged 25-40 years with type 1 diabetes.

As for this clone: Other nucleotide sequences from this sample produce the same CDR3. This chain links TRBV27 with TRBJ2-5; D unclear. CDR1 is MNHEY, CDR2 SMNVEV, per germline (reference sequence). The length of the CDR3 is 11 residues. The ends were cut back, 2 bases at V and 5 bases at J, with 3 bases in the middle. The CDR3 DNA follows: TGTGCCAGCAGTTTAGGGGAGACCCAGTACTTC. Its translation is CASSLGETQYF.

The CDR3 sequence: CASSLVPANYGYTF. The CDR3 nucleotides are TGTGCCAGCAGCTTAGTGCCAGCTAACTATGGCTACACCTTC. This sequence joins TRBV7-9 and TRBJ1-2; D gene unclear. Trimming removed 1 base from V and 0 bases from J, with 6 bases in between. Germline loops: CDR1 SEHNR, CDR2 FQNEAQ (reference sequence). The CDR3 loop spans 14 amino acids.

This rearrangement joins TRBV6-5 to TRBJ2-3, with D possibly TRBD1 on 5 matching bases. V gave up 8 bases and J gave up 2 bases, with 8 bases separating them. CDR1 MNHEY and CDR2 SVGAGI come from the germline V gene. CDR3 size: 12 residues. CDR3 nucleotide sequence: TGTGCCAGCGTCGGACACACAGATACGCAGTATTTT. It yields the protein CASVGHTDTQYF.

This clone came up a few times. This chain connects TRBV4-2 to TRBJ2-4, with 7 bases lining up with TRBD2. Trimming removed 6 bases from V and 0 bases from J; junction bases left unmatched: 5. This CDR3 is 15 amino acids long. The germline gives CDR1 LGHNA, CDR2 YNFKEQ. This CDR3 is CASSMGGTAKNIQYF. DNA for the CDR3: TGTGCCAGCAGTATGGGGGGGACAGCCAAAAACATTCAGTACTTC.

About this clone itself: Other DNA sequences in this specimen translate into the identical CDR3. The rearrangement uses TRBV7-2 and TRBJ1-6; D gene uncertain. Germline V gene sequence: CDR1 SGHTA, CDR2 FQGNSA. CDR3 length equals 15 residues. V lost 1 base and J 7 bases, leaving 11 bases between the germline ends. CDR3 DNA: TGTGCCAGCAGCTTAGTTGGGGTGGGGAATTCACCCCTCCACTTT. Translated: CASSLVGVGNSPLHF.

J is TRBJ2-4 and V is TRBV11-2; 11 bases align to TRBD2. CDR3 length: 19 residues. From germline, CDR1 is SGHAT and CDR2 FQNNGV. The V gene end was trimmed by 4 bases and the J gene end by 2 bases; junction bases not matched to a gene: 13. The CDR3 loop is CASSSRSSGLAGSKNIQYF. The CDR3 DNA sequence: TGTGCCAGCAGCTCACGGAGTTCTGGACTAGCGGGCTCCAAAAACATTCAGTACTTC.

This clone was observed a few times. This sequence joins TRBV4-1 and TRBJ2-7; perhaps TRBD1 as D (5 bases). The CDR3 runs to 15 residues. The V and J ends lost 0 bases and 5 bases respectively, with 14 bases between them. The germline V gene has CDR1 MGHRA and CDR2 YSYEKL. The CDR3 loop reads CASSQEIWGSDEQYF. CDR3 sequence (DNA): TGCGCCAGCAGCCAAGAGATTTGGGGCAGTGACGAGCAGTACTTC.

This clone was observed a few times. The chain couples TRBV6-5 to TRBJ2-7; the D gene could be TRBD1 or TRBD2 (5 bases each). CDR1 and CDR2 (germline): MNHEY, SVGAGI. The V end was cut by 7 bases, the J end by 5 bases, with 9 bases between. The CDR3 loop spans 11 amino acids. In nucleotides, the CDR3 is TGTGCCAGCACGAGGGGTGACGAGCAGTACTTC. Translation gives CASTRGDEQYF.

Details on this clone: An end of the junction differs from the germline gene, which may be a read error. The chain employs TRBV4-1 and TRBJ1-2; D uncertain. There are 12 residues in the CDR3. CDR1 is MGHRA and CDR2 is YSYEKL in the germline V gene. This chain's CDR3 is CASSKEQRGYTF. CDR3 bases: TGCGCCAGCAGCAAAGAGCAGAGGGGCTACACCTTC.

The chain combines TRBV29-1 with TRBJ2-5; D may match TRBD1 or TRBD2 (5 bases each). The CDR3 loop spans 12 amino acids. CDR1 and CDR2 (germline): SQVTM, ANQGSEA. V was pared by 6 bases and J by 5 bases, with 13 bases between. For the CDR3, the DNA is TGCAGCGTAGGGGAGAGCGCTGAGACCCAGTACTTC. It translates to CSVGESAETQYF.

This clone was picked up a small number of times. V usage is TRBV5-1 and J usage is TRBJ2-5; TRBD1 aligns across 11 bases. Germline trimming cut 3 bases from V and 2 bases from J; bases unmatched to any gene: 9. There are 17 residues in the CDR3. The germline CDR1 and CDR2 sequences are SGHRS and YFSETQ. The CDR3 sequence: CASSSNPGTGGQETQYF. The DNA for the CDR3 is TGCGCCAGCAGCTCAAACCCCGGGACAGGGGGACAAGAGACCCAGTACTTC.

A few counts support this clone. The rearrangement uses TRBV5-1 and TRBJ1-1; D possibly corresponds to TRBD1 (6 bases). In germline, CDR1 is SGHRS, CDR2 YFSETQ. Trimming took off 5 bases at V and 6 bases at J, with 14 bases between the two ends. CDR3 size: 13 residues. The CDR3 DNA reads TGCGCCAGCAGTAAACAGGGAAGGGCTGAAGCTTTCTTT. Protein: CASSKQGRAEAFF.

This rearrangement joins TRBV30 to TRBJ2-2, with D possibly being TRBD1 (6 bases). Trimming left V 3 bases short and J 5 bases short, with 16 bases between. Germline V gene data show CDR1 as GTSNPN and CDR2 as SVGIG (reference sequence). This CDR3 has 15 residues. CDR3 in amino acids: CAWRRKTGLTGELFF. CDR3 coding DNA: TGTGCCTGGAGGAGAAAAACAGGGTTGACCGGGGAGCTGTTTTTT.

This clone was counted between two and nine times. The chain combines TRBV6-5 with TRBJ2-7; no definite D call. The length of the CDR3 is 14 residues. Germline CDR1 is MNHEY and CDR2 is SVGAGI. Trimming shortened V by 0 bases and J by 2 bases, and 8 bases separated the two germline ends. CDR3 nucleotide sequence: TGTGCCAGCAGTTACTCGCCCGCCACCTACGAGCAGTACTTC. This gives the protein CASSYSPATYEQYF.

This clone was seen a few times. The V call is TRBV29-1, the J call TRBJ1-4; 9 bases are shared with TRBD1. CDR3 size: 13 residues. The germline V gene has CDR1 SQVTM and CDR2 ANQGSEA. V lost 7 bases to trimming and J lost 7 bases; unmatched junction nucleotides: 7. Written as DNA, the CDR3 is TGCAGCGGCGGGGGACAGGGCGGTGAAAAACTGTTTTTT. Translation gives CSGGGQGGEKLFF.

This clone was counted at least ten times. This sequence joins TRBV6-5 and TRBJ2-7; no reliable D call. V was cut by 2 bases and J by 4 bases, with 12 bases left in between. The CDR3 loop spans 14 amino acids. Germline V gene data show CDR1 as MNHEY and CDR2 as SVGAGI. CDR3 bases: TGTGCCAGCAGTTACAAGTTTCTGGCGTACGAGCAGTACTTC. This encodes CASSYKFLAYEQYF.

In its sample, this clone was seen a few times. The chain has TRBV6-1 and TRBJ1-2; 8 bases fit TRBD1. The CDR3 length is 14 residues. Trimming removed 6 bases from V and 3 bases from J; junction bases left unmatched: 6. Germline CDR1 is MNHNS and CDR2 is SASEGT. The DNA of the CDR3 is TGTGCCAGCAGGAGGGACAGGACCGACTATGGCTACACCTTC. It specifies CASRRDRTDYGYTF.

This clone appeared a few times. The same CDR3 can be traced to other DNA sequences in this sample. The rearrangement links TRBV20-1 to TRBJ2-7; a possible D gene is TRBD2 (6 bases). Trimming took off 3 bases at V and 5 bases at J, with 8 bases between the two ends. Germline V gives CDR1 DFQATT, CDR2 SNEGSKA (reference sequence). This CDR3 has 11 amino acids. CDR3 residues: CSASRRDEQYF. CDR3 sequence (DNA): TGCAGTGCTAGTCGGAGGGACGAGCAGTACTTC.

The gene calls are TRBV6-6 and TRBJ2-4, with 8 bases that match TRBD1. Trimming cost V 6 bases and J 9 bases; bases outside gene matches: 13. The CDR3 spans 15 residues. Per germline, CDR1 MNHNY and CDR2 SVGAGI (reference sequence). The CDR3 DNA is TGTGCCAGCAGGGGGTGGGAGGACAGGGATGGCATTCAGTACTTC. This sequence encodes CASRGWEDRDGIQYF.

The chain carries TRBV5-6 and TRBJ1-2, with 7 bases identical to TRBD1. Germline V gene data show CDR1 as SGHDT and CDR2 as YYEEEE. V was clipped by 5 bases and J by 4 bases; unmatched bases: 8. CDR3 size: 14 residues. CDR3 nucleotide sequence: TGTGCCAGCAGATACAGGGGTTGGGCCTATGGCTACACCTTC. Its protein is CASRYRGWAYGYTF.

This clone was picked up a small number of times. The V and J genes are TRBV13 and TRBJ2-3, with D unresolved. The CDR3 sequence is 15 residues long. The V end was cut by 6 bases, the J end by 2 bases, with 15 bases between. Germline CDR1 is PRHDT and CDR2 is FYEKMQ (reference sequence). Here the CDR3 DNA reads TGTGCCAGCAGTTACGGTGAGAGGAACACAGATACGCAGTATTTT. Translated: CASSYGERNTDTQYF.

The table lists this clone with a few counts. The V and J genes are TRBV7-2 and TRBJ1-2, with D possibly TRBD1 on 6 matching bases. Germline-derived CDR1 and CDR2 are SGHTA and FQGNSA. The ends were cut back, 5 bases at V and 2 bases at J, with 15 bases in the middle. This CDR3 comprises 15 residues. The CDR3 DNA sequence: TGTGCCAGCAGCCAGTTAGGCACAGGGAACTATGGCTACACCTTC. It yields the protein CASSQLGTGNYGYTF.

This clone was seen more than once but under ten times. The chain combines TRBV29-1 with TRBJ2-2, with D perhaps TRBD2 (7 bases). This CDR3 is built from 15 residues. CDR1 is SQVTM, CDR2 ANQGSEA, per germline. Trimming stripped 2 bases from V and 4 bases from J, with 14 bases between. The CDR3 here is CSVELGGAVTGELFF. DNA for the CDR3: TGCAGCGTTGAACTAGGGGGGGCCGTCACCGGGGAGCTGTTTTTT.

This chain uses TRBV6-1 with TRBJ1-1; maybe TRBD1 (6 bases). Germline lookup yields CDR1 MNHNS and CDR2 SASEGT. Trimming shortened V by 4 bases and J by 6 bases, and 9 bases separated the two germline ends. This CDR3 is 12 amino acids long. CDR3 amino acids: CASSVGAAEAFF. CDR3 sequence (DNA): TGTGCCAGCAGTGTGGGGGCGGCTGAAGCTTTCTTT.

The sample holds a few counts of this clone. V and J are TRBV12-5 and TRBJ2-5, with D perhaps TRBD2 (5 bases). The CDR3 spans 11 residues. Germline V lookup: CDR1 LGHNT, CDR2 FRNRAP. V was pared by 5 bases and J by 5 bases, with 6 bases between. CDR3 loop: CASGIAETQYF. CDR3 in DNA: TGTGCTAGTGGTATAGCGGAGACCCAGTACTTC.

The V call is TRBV6-5, the J call TRBJ1-6; 9 positions match TRBD1. The V gene's germline CDR1 is MNHEY and CDR2 SVGAGI. This CDR3 has 15 residues. V lost 4 bases, J lost 15 bases, and 13 bases stayed unmatched. The CDR3 sequence is CASSSRDRVGRLLHF. DNA of the CDR3: TGTGCCAGCAGTTCCCGGGACAGGGTGGGCAGACTCCTCCACTTT.

The rearrangement uses TRBV7-2 and TRBJ2-5; maybe TRBD1 (6 bases). V lost 1 base and J lost 1, with 7 bases in between. Germline V gene lookup returns CDR1 SGHTA and CDR2 FQGNSA. The CDR3 contains 14 residues. CDR3 bases: TGTGCCAGCAGCTTAGACAGGGTCCAAGAGACCCAGTACTTC. This translates into CASSLDRVQETQYF.

A few counts support this clone. V gene TRBV29-1 combines with J gene TRBJ1-2; unclear D gene. Trimming removed 6 bases at V and 4 bases at J, with 12 bases between. Germline loops: CDR1 SQVTM, CDR2 ANQGSEA. The CDR3 covers 12 residues. CDR3: CSVVIPGYGYTF. CDR3 bases: TGCAGCGTAGTAATTCCGGGCTATGGCTACACCTTC.

The sample holds a few counts of this clone. The V gene is TRBV14, the J gene TRBJ2-1; the D gene is possibly TRBD2 (5 bases). CDR1 SGHDN and CDR2 FVKESK come from the germline V gene. The CDR3 runs 15 residues. Deletions cut 4 bases from V and 2 bases from J, with 12 bases between. CDR3 sequence: CASSRVGVAYNEQFF. The CDR3 region has the DNA TGTGCCAGCAGCCGTGTCGGGGTGGCCTACAATGAGCAGTTCTTC.

In its sample, this clone was seen a few times. The rearrangement joins TRBV20-1 to TRBJ2-3; D remains unclear. The germline CDR1 and CDR2 sequences are DFQATT and SNEGSKA (reference sequence). The CDR3 contains 11 residues. Between the trimmed V and J ends, which lost 1 base and 2 bases, there was a span of 1 base. The chain's CDR3 is CSARVTDTQYF. CDR3 DNA sequence: TGCAGTGCTAGAGTCACAGATACGCAGTATTTT.